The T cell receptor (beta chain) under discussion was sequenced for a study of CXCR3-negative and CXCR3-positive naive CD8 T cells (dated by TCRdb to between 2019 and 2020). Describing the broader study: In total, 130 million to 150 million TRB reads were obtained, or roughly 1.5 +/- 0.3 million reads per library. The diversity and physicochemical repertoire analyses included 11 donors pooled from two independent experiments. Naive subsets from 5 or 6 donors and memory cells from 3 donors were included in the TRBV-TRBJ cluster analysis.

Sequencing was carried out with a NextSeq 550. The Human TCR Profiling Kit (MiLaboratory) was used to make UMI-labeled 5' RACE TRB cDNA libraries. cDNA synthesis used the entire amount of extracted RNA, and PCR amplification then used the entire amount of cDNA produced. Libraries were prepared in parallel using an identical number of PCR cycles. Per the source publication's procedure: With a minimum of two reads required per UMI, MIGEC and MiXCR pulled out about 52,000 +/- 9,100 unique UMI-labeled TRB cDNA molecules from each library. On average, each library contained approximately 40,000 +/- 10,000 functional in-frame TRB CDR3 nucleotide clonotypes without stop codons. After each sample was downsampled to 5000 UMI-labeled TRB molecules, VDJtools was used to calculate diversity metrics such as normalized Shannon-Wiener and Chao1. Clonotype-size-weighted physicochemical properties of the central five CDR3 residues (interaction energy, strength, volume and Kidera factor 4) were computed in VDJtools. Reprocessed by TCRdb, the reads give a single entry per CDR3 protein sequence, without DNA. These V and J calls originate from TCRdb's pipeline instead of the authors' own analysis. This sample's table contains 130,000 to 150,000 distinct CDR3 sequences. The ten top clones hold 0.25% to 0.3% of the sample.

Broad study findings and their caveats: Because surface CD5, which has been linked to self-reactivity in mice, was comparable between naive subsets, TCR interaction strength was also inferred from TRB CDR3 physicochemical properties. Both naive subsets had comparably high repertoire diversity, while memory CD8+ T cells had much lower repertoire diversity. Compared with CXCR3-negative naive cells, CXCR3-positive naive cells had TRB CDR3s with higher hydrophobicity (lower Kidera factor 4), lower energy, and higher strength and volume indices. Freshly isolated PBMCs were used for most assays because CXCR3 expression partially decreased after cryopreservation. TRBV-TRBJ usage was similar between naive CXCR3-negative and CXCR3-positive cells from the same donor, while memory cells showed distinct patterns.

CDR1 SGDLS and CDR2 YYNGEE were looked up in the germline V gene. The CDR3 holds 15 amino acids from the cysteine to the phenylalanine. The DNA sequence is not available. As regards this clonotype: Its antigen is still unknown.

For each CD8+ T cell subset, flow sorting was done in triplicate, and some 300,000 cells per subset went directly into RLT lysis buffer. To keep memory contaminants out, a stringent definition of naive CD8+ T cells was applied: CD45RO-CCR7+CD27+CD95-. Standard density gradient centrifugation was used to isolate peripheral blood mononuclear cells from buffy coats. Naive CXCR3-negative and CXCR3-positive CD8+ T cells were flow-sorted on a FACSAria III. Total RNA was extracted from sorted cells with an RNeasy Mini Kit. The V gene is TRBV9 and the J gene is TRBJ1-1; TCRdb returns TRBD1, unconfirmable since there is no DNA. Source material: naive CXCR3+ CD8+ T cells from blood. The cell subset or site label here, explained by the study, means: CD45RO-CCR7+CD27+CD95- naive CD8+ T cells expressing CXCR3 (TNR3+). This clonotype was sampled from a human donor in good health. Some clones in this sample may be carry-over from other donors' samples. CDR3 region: CASSLQGGADTEAFF.